This T cell receptor (beta chain) comes out of a study of cytotoxic CD8 clonotypes in ibrutinib-treated CLL. Overall study: Partial responders around 24, complete 2; 12 progressed and 14 stayed in remission by median 68 months. General study results and limits: Exceeding age-matched healthy donors, baseline clonality also tracked the counts of circulating CD8+ T cells.

This clone was found once. Its target is not known. The V and J ends lost 2 bases and 2 bases respectively, with 8 bases between them. Germline V gives CDR1 SGDLS, CDR2 YYNGEE. The CDR3 length is 14 residues. Clones were read by immunoSEQ multiplex PCR, and TCRdb kept only the in-frame ones, dropping some. Of some 20,000 clones in the sample, roughly four fifths were seen once. This sequence was found in a human donor with chronic lymphocytic leukemia. This specimen consisted of PBMCs, obtained before ibrutinib treatment. The chain recombines TRBV9 with TRBJ1-3; D unclear. DNA of the CDR3: TGTGCCAGCAGCGTGACCCGGGCTGGAAACACCATATATTTT. It encodes CASSVTRAGNTIYF.